Below are 14 T cell receptor beta chains sequenced from a single sample in a study of T cell clonality in common variable immunodeficiency. Data came from immunoSEQ multiplex PCR; TCRdb stores just in-frame clones and leaves some out. Observed in the sample are tens of thousands of clones, none of them singletons. The material sequenced was peripheral blood mononuclear cells. Source of these receptors: a person aged 18 to 69 in good health.

This clone was observed at least ten times. The read ends 3 residues shy of where the CDR3 ends; the end is completed using the germline J gene. The V and J genes are TRBV11-3 and TRBJ2-2; no reliable D call. The CDR3 contains 13 residues. Trimming shortened V by 6 bases and J by 3 bases, and 8 bases separated the two germline ends. Germline V gene lookup returns CDR1 SGHNT and CDR2 YENEEA. CDR3 amino acids: CASSHRDTGELFF. The sequenced CDR3 bases are TGTGCCAGCAGTCATAGGGACACCGGGGAG.

This clone was seen many times. The read stops 3 residues short of the end of the CDR3; the missing end is completed from the germline J gene. The gene calls are TRBV18 and TRBJ2-1, with 9 bases fitting TRBD1. Trimming took 5 bases from V and 8 from J; bases not matched to a gene: 10. In germline, CDR1 is KGHSH, CDR2 LQKENI. This CDR3 is 15 amino acids long. The DNA read from the CDR3 is TGTGCCAGCTCATCCACCGGACAGGGGAGGCATGAG. It specifies CASSSTGQGRHE. The whole CDR3 protein reads CASSSTGQGRHEQFF. The entire variable domain, with the rest obtained from reference TRBV18 and TRBJ2-1, is as follows: NAGVMQNPRHLVRRRGQEARLRCSPMKGHSHVYWYRQLPEEGLKFMVYLQKENIIDESGMPKERFSAEFPKEGPSILRIQQVVRGDSAAYFCASSSTGQGRHEQFFGPGTRLTVL.

This clone was recorded at least ten times. The CDR3 end is not reached by the read, which stops 3 residues before it; the germline J gene fills it in. The rearrangement uses TRBV3-1 (or the pseudogene TRBV3-2) and TRBJ2-7; 9 bases line up with TRBD2. Germline V gene data show CDR1 as LGHDT and CDR2 as YNNKEL (reference sequence). Trimming cost V 1 base and J 5 bases; bases outside gene matches: 6. This CDR3 contains 15 residues. The DNA read from the CDR3 is TGTGCCAGCAGCCAAGTTTCTAGCGGGATCCACGAG. Protein: CASSQVSSGIHE. The full CDR3 sequence reads CASSQVSSGIHEQYF.

In the case of this clone: The read halts 3 residues ahead of the CDR3 end, with the missing end drawn from the germline J gene. This sequence joins TRBV7-9 and TRBJ1-1; no firm D call. This CDR3 comprises 14 residues. Germline V gene sequence: CDR1 SEHNR, CDR2 FQNEAQ (reference sequence). CDR3 sequence: CASSPTATSSRAFF. CDR3 bases read: TGTGCCAGCAGCCCCACAGCGACTAGCTCCAGA.

The sample holds many counts of this clone. Coverage ceases 3 residues before the CDR3 finishes, and the germline J gene fills in the end. The rearrangement joins TRBV11-2 to TRBJ2-5, with TRBD1 matching 9 bases. The CDR3 is made up of 14 amino acids. Per germline, CDR1 SGHAT and CDR2 FQNNGV. With 6 bases clipped from V and 4 bases from J, the junction kept 6 bases outside the gene matches. The CDR3 loop is CASSWDRAGETQYF. The DNA read from the CDR3 is TGTGCCAGCAGTTGGGACAGGGCTGGAGAGACC.

Worth noting for this clone: The read comes to an end 3 residues before the CDR3 does, leaving the germline J gene to fill in the end. The chain uses TRBV5-5 and TRBJ1-2; TRBD1 is a possible D gene (6 bases). CDR1 and CDR2 from the germline V gene are SGHKS and YYEKEE (reference sequence). This CDR3 comprises 14 residues. CDR3 DNA, as far as it was read: TGTGCCAGCAGCTATGAGACAGGACGGGATGAC. Translated, it gives CASSYETGRDD. The full-length CDR3 reads as CASSYETGRDDYTF.

This clone came up many times. The read terminates 3 residues ahead of where the CDR3 ends, so the germline J gene completes it. The chain uses TRBV18 and TRBJ2-7; D is ambiguous. This CDR3 contains 12 residues. V was trimmed by 4 bases and J by 2 bases, leaving 6 bases between them. CDR1 and CDR2 from the germline V gene are KGHSH and LQKENI. CDR3 DNA (partial): TGTGCCAGCTCACAGGGCCCCTACGAG. Protein sequence: CASSQGPYE. The entire CDR3 reads CASSQGPYEQYF.

This clone was counted many times. The CDR3 bases that were read are TGCAGTGCGGGGGGACAGGGAATGCCTAGCGGGGAATACGAG. This codes for CSAGGQGMPSGEYE. The CDR3 reads in full as CSAGGQGMPSGEYEQYF. The chain couples TRBV20-1 to TRBJ2-7; perhaps D is TRBD1 or TRBD2 (9 bases each). The sequenced fragment ends 3 residues before the CDR3 boundary, so the rest is inferred from the germline J gene. The length of the CDR3 is 17 residues. Germline V gene lookup returns CDR1 DFQATT and CDR2 SNEGSKA (reference sequence). V was shortened by 6 bases and J by 4 bases, with 28 bases between the two germline ends.

This clone was detected ten times or more. The CDR3 end lies 3 residues beyond the end of the read and is filled in from the germline J gene. The chain combines TRBV11-2 with TRBJ2-5; 7 bases line up with TRBD1. V gave up 5 bases and J gave up 2 bases; unmatched junction bases: 2. This CDR3 is built from 13 residues. Germline CDR1 reads SGHAT; CDR2 reads FQNNGV. CDR3 DNA (partial): TGTGCCAGCAGCCGGGGACAGCAAGAGACC. This codes for CASSRGQQET. The entire CDR3 protein reads CASSRGQQETQYF.

This clone has at least ten counts. The read is 3 residues too short to cover the CDR3 end, so that end is filled in from the germline J gene. This chain connects TRBV7-2 to TRBJ2-7, with D possibly TRBD1 on 6 matching bases. The CDR3 loop spans 13 amino acids. Germline V gives CDR1 SGHTA, CDR2 FQGNSA. V was clipped by 8 bases and J by 2 bases, with 13 bases between them. The part of the CDR3 DNA that was read is TGTGCCAGCCGAAGAACAGGGACCTACGAG. This encodes CASRRTGTYE. The entire CDR3 protein is CASRRTGTYEQYF.

This clone was observed at least ten times. The CDR3 end falls 3 residues outside the read, so it is completed with the germline J gene. This chain joins TRBV7-9 and TRBJ2-5; 8 nucleotides agree with TRBD2. This CDR3 region has 14 residues. J was trimmed by 5 bases and V by 4 bases; bases with no gene match: 6. CDR1 is SEHNR and CDR2 is FQNEAQ in the germline V gene (reference sequence). The sequenced part of the CDR3 DNA is TGTGCCAGCAGCTGGGGACTAGGCGGGGAGACC. This codes for CASSWGLGGET. From start to end, the CDR3 is CASSWGLGGETQYF.

This clone has more than one count but fewer than ten. The sequence runs out 3 residues before the end of the CDR3; the remainder is reconstructed from the germline J gene. The chain couples TRBV5-1 to TRBJ2-5; D is uncertain. Looked up from germline, CDR1 is SGHRS and CDR2 is YFSETQ. Deletions cut 0 bases from V and 3 bases from J, with 9 bases between. The CDR3 has 14 residues. CDR3 DNA, as far as it was read: TGCGCCAGCAGCTTGGGGTCAGGTGAAGAGACC. Amino acid sequence: CASSLGSGEET. The whole CDR3 sequence reads CASSLGSGEETQYF.

As to this clone: The read falls 3 residues short of the CDR3 end, and the missing part is taken from the germline J gene. The gene calls are TRBV11-3 and TRBJ2-1; TRBD2 matches 7 bases. J was trimmed by 8 bases and V by 3 bases; bases with no gene match: 10. Germline CDR1 is SGHNT and CDR2 is YENEEA. CDR3 length: 15 residues. Incomplete CDR3 DNA: TGTGCCAGCAGCTTGGGGGGGGATAGTAAGGATGAG. This translates into CASSLGGDSKDE. The full CDR3 is CASSLGGDSKDEQFF.

The table lists this clone with many counts. The read terminates 3 residues before the CDR3 end, so the remaining end is supplied by the germline J gene. This chain links TRBV20-1 with TRBJ1-1; D is perhaps TRBD1 (5 bases). The CDR3 is 13 amino acids. Germline assignment: CDR1 DFQATT and CDR2 SNEGSKA (reference sequence). V lost 3 bases to trimming and J lost 3 bases, with 11 bases between them. CDR3 sequence reads: CSARFRGDTEAFF. The CDR3 DNA, read in part, is TGCAGTGCTAGGTTCAGAGGGGACACTGAA.